This TCR beta chain was captured in a study of low-dose radiotherapy and immunotherapy resistance in tumors. Study-wide background: Patients were on oral aspirin 300 mg taken daily for four cycles from cycle 1 day 1.

Both TCRalpha and TCRbeta chains were reverse transcribed with V-gene-specific primers. The authors amplified TCRs for about 20 PCR cycles with a constant-region primer and a V-primer adapter. TCRdb analysed the reads with MiXCR anew, one entry per CDR3 protein. The sample lists roughly 90,000 distinct CDR3 sequences, more than 20% occurring once. CDR1 and CDR2 (germline): MDHEN, SYDVKM. V was pared by 3 bases and J by 2 bases, with 11 bases between. This CDR3 has 16 amino acids. The time point here: after trial treatment. The sample's treatment: LDRT plus nivolumab, ipilimumab, low-dose cyclophosphamide and aspirin (RACIN trial).

The sample was PBMCs, taken after low-dose radiotherapy plus immunotherapy. This receptor was identified in a female donor with ovarian cancer. The chain employs TRBV28 and TRBJ1-6; D remains unclear. CDR3 in amino acids: CASSFADGAYNSPLHF. DNA of the CDR3: TGTGCCAGCAGTTTTGCGGACGGAGCCTATAATTCACCCCTCCACTTT.